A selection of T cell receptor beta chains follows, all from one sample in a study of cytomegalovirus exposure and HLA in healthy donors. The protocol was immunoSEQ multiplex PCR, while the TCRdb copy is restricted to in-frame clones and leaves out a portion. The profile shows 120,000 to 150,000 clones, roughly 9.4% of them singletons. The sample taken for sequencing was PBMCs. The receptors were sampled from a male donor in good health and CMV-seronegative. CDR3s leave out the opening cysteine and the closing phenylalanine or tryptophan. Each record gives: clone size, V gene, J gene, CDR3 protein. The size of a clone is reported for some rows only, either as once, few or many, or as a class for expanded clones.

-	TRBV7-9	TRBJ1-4	ASSPRYGQDRNEKLF
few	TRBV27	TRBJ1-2	ASSLTGPNYGYT
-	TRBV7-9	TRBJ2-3	ASSLRQLTDTQY
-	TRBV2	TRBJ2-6	ASSGGQSSGANVLT
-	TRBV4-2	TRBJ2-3	ASSQDIAGGADTQY
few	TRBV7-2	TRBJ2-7	ASSLNRGYEQY
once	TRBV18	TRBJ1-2	ASSPYKIMYGYT
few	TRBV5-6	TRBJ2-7	ASSLPEDYEQY
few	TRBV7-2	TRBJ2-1	ASSPGPYGSGNHNEQF
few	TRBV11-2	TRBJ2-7	ASSSTSGRGNEQY
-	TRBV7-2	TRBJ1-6	ASTPPTGRSYNSPLH
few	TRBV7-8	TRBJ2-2	ASRRERGGYSGELF
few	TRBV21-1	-	ASPAPPGTGVGEQY
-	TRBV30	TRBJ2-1	AWSQASGSLDNEQF
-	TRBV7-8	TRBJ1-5	ASSLNLGSQPQH
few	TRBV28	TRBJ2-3	ACRGLVFSDTQY
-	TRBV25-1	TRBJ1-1	ASSELGTGLEAF
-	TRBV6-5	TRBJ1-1	ASSSRTGTTEAF
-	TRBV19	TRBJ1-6	ASSIEGQRTNSPLH
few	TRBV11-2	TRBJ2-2	ASSLKVAGSSNTGELF
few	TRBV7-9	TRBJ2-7	ASSLGLGTVKTYEQY
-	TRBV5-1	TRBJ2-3	ASSLVGQGGSTDTQY
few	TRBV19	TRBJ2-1	ASSSGSSPNEQF
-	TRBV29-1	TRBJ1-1	YLRESWDTEAF
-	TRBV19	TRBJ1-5	ASSMWGQGSLPQH
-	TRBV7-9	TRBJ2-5	ASSPWTGTETQY
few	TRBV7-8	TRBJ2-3	ASSGRDSDTQY
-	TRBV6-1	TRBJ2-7	ASMGAMGYEQY
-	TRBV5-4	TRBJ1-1	ASSLDSFMNTEAF
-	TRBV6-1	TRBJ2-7	ASSEVAGTYYEQY
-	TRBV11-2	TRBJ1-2	ASSLESVDYGYT
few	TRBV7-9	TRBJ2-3	ASSLTQATDTQY
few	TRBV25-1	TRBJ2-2	ASSKGLPNTGELF
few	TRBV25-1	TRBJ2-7	ASSESWEFEQY
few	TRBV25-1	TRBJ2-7	ASSEWRAAELSEQY
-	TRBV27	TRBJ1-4	ASTPTGTGGPRNEKLF
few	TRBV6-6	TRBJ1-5	ASSPWAAYSNQPQH
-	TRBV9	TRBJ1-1	ASSVGLGQMNTEAF
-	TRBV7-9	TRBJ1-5	ASSRFAGEPQH
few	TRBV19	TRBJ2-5	ASSRLAGGSASETQY
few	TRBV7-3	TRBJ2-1	ASSLSGQGSLNEQF